The clone carrying this T cell receptor (beta chain) was observed many times. Antigen: not known. Sample time point: newly diagnosed GD, antithyroid drugs for less than 3 months. From RNA extracted from PBMCs, the TCR library was made. The authors drew approximately 10 milliliters of peripheral blood into EDTA tubes. These data come from a study of regulatory T cells in long-lasting Graves disease. Points from the study as a whole: When disease was persistent, TRBV28, TRBJ1-2 and TRBJ2-5 were the favored segments. Because few samples were included, accuracy may have been lower.

V was clipped by 1 base and J by 8 bases, with 16 bases between them. CDR1 SGHRS and CDR2 YFSETQ come from the germline V gene. The CDR3 length is 15 residues. Both iRepertoire HTBI primers and Arm-PCR of CDR3 regions were used to build the TCR beta libraries. MiXCR, run by TCRdb on the multiplex PCR reads, gives a single entry per CDR3 protein. The table records about 530,000 distinct CDR3 sequences, 16% of them present only once. These data also featured in a second study, about T cells in Graves' hyperthyroidism and ophthalmopathy. That source reports: Ophthalmopathy was distinguished from stable hyperthyroidism by 13 V-J signatures.

J is TRBJ2-1 and V is TRBV5-1, with a possible D match to TRBD2 (6 bases). The source of this sequence is a woman in her forties or fifties with Graves disease. The sample in question was peripheral blood mononuclear cells (PBMCs), obtained at new diagnosis, from a patient treated with antithyroid drugs. CDR3 sequence (DNA): TGCGCCAGCAGCTTGAGCGTGGAGGGAAGATATGAGCAGTTCTTC. Protein sequence: CASSLSVEGRYEQFF.